Listed below are T cell receptor beta chains from one sample, sequenced in a study of T cells after yellow fever vaccination. TCRdb re-derived calls from the 5' RACE reads in MiXCR, one entry per CDR3 protein. This table holds roughly 170,000 distinct CDR3 sequences, approximately 6.2% found once. The specimen comprised CD4+ T cells sorted from PBMCs, sampled on the day of the first yellow fever vaccination. All receptors derive from a man between 18 and 29 years old who received the YFV17D yellow fever vaccine. The CDR3 runs from the conserved cysteine through the conserved F or W. The order of the fields is CDR3 protein, V gene, J gene.

CDR3aa: CASSLAGETYNEQFF
v_gene: TRBV5-1
j_gene: TRBJ2-1

CDR3aa: CAGLGSSSYNEQFF
v_gene: TRBV30
j_gene: TRBJ2-1

CDR3aa: CASTRTGLNSPLHF
v_gene: TRBV25-1
j_gene: TRBJ1-6

CDR3aa: CSARVWGLTGELFF
v_gene: TRBV20-1
j_gene: TRBJ2-2

CDR3aa: CASQARQDNAKNIQYF
v_gene: TRBV6-5
j_gene: TRBJ2-4

CDR3aa: CASSPQFRDRNSYEQYF
v_gene: TRBV7-9
j_gene: TRBJ2-7

CDR3aa: CASSSRVSEFYGYTF
v_gene: TRBV7-9
j_gene: TRBJ1-2

CDR3aa: CASSSRGGTGRSYTF
v_gene: TRBV19
j_gene: TRBJ1-2

CDR3aa: CASSFWRGGPQDIQYF
v_gene: TRBV7-8
j_gene: TRBJ2-4

CDR3aa: CVSSPARDRGRETQYF
v_gene: TRBV18
j_gene: TRBJ2-5

CDR3aa: CASSLAPRETGYTF
v_gene: TRBV7-8
j_gene: TRBJ1-2

CDR3aa: CASSFRTGGLNTEAFF
v_gene: TRBV12-3/TRBV12-4
j_gene: TRBJ1-1

CDR3aa: CASSLSGGLGDTQYF
v_gene: TRBV7-9
j_gene: TRBJ2-3

CDR3aa: CAIRMDRIYGYTF
v_gene: TRBV10-3
j_gene: TRBJ1-2

CDR3aa: CASSALDRGATEAFF
v_gene: TRBV5-1
j_gene: TRBJ1-1

CDR3aa: CSAPILWGNTIYF
v_gene: TRBV20-1
j_gene: TRBJ1-3

CDR3aa: CASRWTGGTDTQYF
v_gene: TRBV10-2
j_gene: TRBJ2-3

CDR3aa: CASSLGRENIQYF
v_gene: TRBV28
j_gene: TRBJ2-4

CDR3aa: CASSVGQGHNSPLHF
v_gene: TRBV5-5
j_gene: TRBJ1-6

CDR3aa: CASSQGGQAGNTIYF
v_gene: TRBV4-2
j_gene: TRBJ1-3

CDR3aa: CSAREDNTNTIYF
v_gene: TRBV20-1
j_gene: TRBJ1-3

CDR3aa: CSGGGGHQETQYF
v_gene: TRBV20-1
j_gene: TRBJ2-5

CDR3aa: CASSFGGLGDTQYF
v_gene: TRBV7-3
j_gene: TRBJ2-3